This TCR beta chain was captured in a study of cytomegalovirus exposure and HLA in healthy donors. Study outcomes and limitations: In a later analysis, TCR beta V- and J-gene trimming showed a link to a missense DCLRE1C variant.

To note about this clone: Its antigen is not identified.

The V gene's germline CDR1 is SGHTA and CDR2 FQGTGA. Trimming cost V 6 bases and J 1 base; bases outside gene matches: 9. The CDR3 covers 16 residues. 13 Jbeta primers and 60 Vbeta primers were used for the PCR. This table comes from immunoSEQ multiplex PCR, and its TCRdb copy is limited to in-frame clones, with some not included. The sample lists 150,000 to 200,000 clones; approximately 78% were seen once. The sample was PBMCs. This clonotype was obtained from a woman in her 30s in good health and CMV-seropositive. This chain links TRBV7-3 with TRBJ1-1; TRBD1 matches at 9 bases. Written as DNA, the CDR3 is TGTGCCAGCAGGAAAGAGCCGGGACAGGGGAACACTGAAGCTTTCTTT. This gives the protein CASRKEPGQGNTEAFF.